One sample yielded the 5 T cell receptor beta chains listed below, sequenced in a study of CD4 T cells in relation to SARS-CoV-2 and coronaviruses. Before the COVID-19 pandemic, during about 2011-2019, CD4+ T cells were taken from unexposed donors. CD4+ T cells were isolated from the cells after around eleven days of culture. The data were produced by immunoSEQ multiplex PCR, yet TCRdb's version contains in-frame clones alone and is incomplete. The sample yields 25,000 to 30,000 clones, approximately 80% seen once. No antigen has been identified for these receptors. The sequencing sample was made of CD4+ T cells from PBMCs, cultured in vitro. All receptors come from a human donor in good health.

The CDR3 nucleotides read TGTGCCAGCAGCTTGGGACCACCCCCAGAGACCCAGTACTTC. Translated, it gives CASSLGPPPETQYF. The gene calls are TRBV7-2 and TRBJ2-5; D might be TRBD1 or TRBD2, each matching 5 bases. The CDR3 is 14 amino acids. V was cut by 3 bases and J by 4 bases, with 12 bases left in between. CDR1 and CDR2 from the germline V gene are SGHTA and FQGNSA. The variable domain in full, with the rest retrieved from reference TRBV7-2 and TRBJ2-5, is GAGVSQSPSNKVTEKGKDVELRCDPISGHTALYWYRQSLGQGLEFLIYFQGNSAPDKSGLPSDRFSAERTGGSVSTLTIQRTQQEDSAVYLCASSLGPPPETQYFGPGTRLLVL.

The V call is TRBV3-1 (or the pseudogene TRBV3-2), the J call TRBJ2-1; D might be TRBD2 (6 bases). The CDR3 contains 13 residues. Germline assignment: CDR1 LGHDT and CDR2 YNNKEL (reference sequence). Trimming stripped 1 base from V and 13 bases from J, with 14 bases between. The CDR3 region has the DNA TGTGCCAGCAGCCAAGTAGCGGAACTTGGACAGTTCTTC. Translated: CASSQVAELGQFF.

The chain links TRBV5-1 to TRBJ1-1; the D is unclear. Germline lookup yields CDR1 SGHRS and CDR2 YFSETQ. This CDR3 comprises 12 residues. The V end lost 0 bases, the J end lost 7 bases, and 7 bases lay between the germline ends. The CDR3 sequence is CASSLGHYEAFF. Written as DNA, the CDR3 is TGCGCCAGCAGCTTGGGACACTATGAAGCTTTCTTT.

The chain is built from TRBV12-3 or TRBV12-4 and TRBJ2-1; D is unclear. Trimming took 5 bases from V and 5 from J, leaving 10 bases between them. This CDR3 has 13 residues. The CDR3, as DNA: TGTGCCAGCAGTGGATCAGGAGACAATGAGCAGTTCTTC. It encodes CASSGSGDNEQFF.

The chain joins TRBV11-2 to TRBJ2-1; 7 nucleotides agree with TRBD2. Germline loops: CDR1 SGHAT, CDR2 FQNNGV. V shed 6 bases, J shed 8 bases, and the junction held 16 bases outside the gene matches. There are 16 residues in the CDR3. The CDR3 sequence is CASRPSWLGGRHEQFF. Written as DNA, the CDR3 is TGTGCCAGCAGACCCTCGTGGTTGGGGGGGAGGCATGAGCAGTTCTTC.